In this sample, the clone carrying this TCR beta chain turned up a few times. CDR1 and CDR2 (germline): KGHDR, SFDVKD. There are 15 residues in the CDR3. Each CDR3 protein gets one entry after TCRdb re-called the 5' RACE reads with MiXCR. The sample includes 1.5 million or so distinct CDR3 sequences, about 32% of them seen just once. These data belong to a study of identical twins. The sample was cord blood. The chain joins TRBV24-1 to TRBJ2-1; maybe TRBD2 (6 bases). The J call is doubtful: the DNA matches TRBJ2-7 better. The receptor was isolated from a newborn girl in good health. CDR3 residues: CATSDAAGTYNEQYF. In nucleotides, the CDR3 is TGTGCCACCAGTGACGCGGCTGGGACTTACAATGAGCAGTACTTC.